This TCR beta chain was obtained from a study of T cells in Graves' hyperthyroidism and ophthalmopathy (dated by TCRdb to the late 2010s). Some background on the complete study: Peripheral blood was collected at initial diagnosis, before any treatment. TCR V-J signatures able to tell the groups apart were searched for in a discovery cohort of around 95 patients, of whom approximately 40 had Graves' ophthalmopathy and more than 55 had stable Graves' hyperthyroidism. Prospective prediction of ophthalmopathy was tested in an independent validation cohort consisting of about 20 hyperthyroidism patients and some 17 patients who later progressed to ophthalmopathy. The 100 discovery patients were randomly split 7:3 into training and test sets. Thyroid tissue and blood T-cell repertoires from several Graves' hyperthyroidism patients were also compared in the study. Once sampling was done, hyperthyroidism patients were given methimazole at a starting dose of 30 mg daily, whereas ophthalmopathy patients were given high-dose intravenous methylprednisolone. TCR Vbeta CDR3 sequencing of 130 to 150 peripheral blood samples (over 40 ophthalmopathy, 75 hyperthyroidism and some 17 progressor patients) is reported in the paper.

As encoded in the germline V gene (reference sequence), CDR1 is MNHEY while CDR2 is SMNVEV. Taken from cysteine to phenylalanine, the CDR3 has 15 residues. Of the read, only the CDR3 DNA is kept; its 45 bases are in frame from base 1. Relative to germline, V is 4 bases shorter and J is 5 bases shorter, with 16 bases between their ends. Amplification of TCR beta CDR3 regions was carried out from RNA transcripts. For the first round of RT-PCR on the TCR CDR3, the HTBI primer set was used together with the Qiagen OneStep RT-PCR kit. Libraries were constructed in a second round of multiplex PCR, after which size selection and purification were carried out. Libraries were sequenced paired-end with 100 bp reads on an Illumina HiSeq2000. The authors' pipeline ran thus. Raw data were processed with SOAPnuke, discarding reads with adapters, uncalled bases, mean Phred below 15, or no exact constant-primer or identifier match. High-quality paired reads were merged with COPE v1.2.5, and unique nucleotide sequences were defined as clonotypes. MiTCR v1.1 was used to align the clonotypes against IMGT TRBV, TRBD and TRBJ reference segments. Analysis was restricted to V-J combinations with a frequency above 0.0001, which covered over 98% of repertoires. The TCS score was defined as F50 (clonal expansion) divided by E x V (chaos), with BLOSUM62-based TCRdist calculated between CDR3 peptides within each V-J. Welch's t-statistics and random forest reduced 450 to 600 V-J features to 13, which were used in a naive Bayes classifier (R e1071). TCRdb itself trimmed the public reads at Q25 with fastp, ran MiXCR and retained productive beta chains. Identical CDR3 protein sequences are pooled into one entry, listed with their most common genes and DNA. These V and J calls rely on TCRdb rather than the paper's analysis. This sample comprises roughly 720,000 distinct CDR3 sequences, roughly 17% of them detected only once. The ten largest clones add up to around 16% of the sample.

Study-level results and caveats: Sample size was not statistically predetermined, and blinding of investigators to group allocation was not performed. A model built on a 13 V-J signature distinguished ophthalmopathy from stable hyperthyroidism, reaching approximately 89% sensitivity and 81% to 83% specificity in cross-validation and 80%/75% in testing. During validation, the model predicted progression to ophthalmopathy a median of approximately six months ahead of onset, with almost 71% sensitivity and almost 75% specificity. Most expanded thyroid clonotypes (frequency above 0.001) were also detected in blood, a finding suggesting that blood repertoires may reflect thyroid immune responses.

Stable Graves' hyperthyroidism was defined as no progression to ophthalmopathy during 18 months of follow-up. The hyperthyroidism patients were between 18 and 65 years old and newly diagnosed, with a disease duration of less than 2 months. The study excluded patients with uncontrolled infections, other autoimmune diseases, pregnancy or lactation. Diagnoses were established on the basis of clinical symptoms, serum thyroxine and TRAb, thyroid ultrasound, and orbital computed tomography. PBMCs were separated from roughly 10 ml of fresh peripheral blood using Ficoll-Paque density gradient centrifugation. Total RNA was extracted with Trizol reagent, and quality was checked on an Agilent 2100 Bioanalyzer. This clonotype occurred many times. Its cognate antigen has yet to be identified. No base quality information exists; no much larger clone differs at one position.

The TCR sequence derives from a man in his fifties with Graves' hyperthyroidism. The rearranged segments are TRBV27 and TRBJ2-3; perhaps TRBD2 is the D gene, with 5 bases matching. Sequencing was carried out using blood. The nucleotide sequence is given as TGTGCCAGCAGTTCCCCCGGGTCCCGGGGAGATACGCAGTATTTT. Its amino acids are CASSSPGSRGDTQYF.